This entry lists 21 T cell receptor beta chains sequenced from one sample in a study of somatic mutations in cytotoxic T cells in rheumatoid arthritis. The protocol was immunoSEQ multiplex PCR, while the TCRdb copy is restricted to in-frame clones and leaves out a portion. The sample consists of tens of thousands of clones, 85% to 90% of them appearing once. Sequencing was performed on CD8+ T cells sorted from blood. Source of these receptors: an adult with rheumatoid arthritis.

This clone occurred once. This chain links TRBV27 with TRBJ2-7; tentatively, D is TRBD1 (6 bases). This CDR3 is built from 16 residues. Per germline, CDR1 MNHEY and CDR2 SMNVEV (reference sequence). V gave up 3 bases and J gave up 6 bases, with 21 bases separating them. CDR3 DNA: TGTGCCAGCAGTTTGACTCCCGGGACACTCGCGGGCGAGCAGTACTTC. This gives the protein CASSLTPGTLAGEQYF.

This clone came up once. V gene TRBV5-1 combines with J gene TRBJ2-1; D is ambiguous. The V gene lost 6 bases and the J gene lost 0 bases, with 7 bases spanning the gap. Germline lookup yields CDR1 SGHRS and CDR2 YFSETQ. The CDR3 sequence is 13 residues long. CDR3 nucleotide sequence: TGCGCCAGCACCGAAAGCTCCTACAATGAGCAGTTCTTC. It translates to CASTESSYNEQFF.

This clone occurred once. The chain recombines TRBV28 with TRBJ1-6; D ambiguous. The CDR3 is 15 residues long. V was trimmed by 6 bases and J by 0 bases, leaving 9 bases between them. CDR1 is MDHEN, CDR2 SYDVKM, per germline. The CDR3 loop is CASRESSSYNSPLHF. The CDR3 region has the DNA TGTGCCAGCAGAGAGAGCAGCTCCTATAATTCACCCCTCCACTTT. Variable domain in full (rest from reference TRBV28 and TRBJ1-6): DVKVTQSSRYLVKRTGEKVFLECVQDMDHENMFWYRQDPGLGLRLIYFSYDVKMKEKGDIPEGYSVSREKKERFSLILESASTNQTSMYLCASRESSSYNSPLHFGNGTRLTVT.

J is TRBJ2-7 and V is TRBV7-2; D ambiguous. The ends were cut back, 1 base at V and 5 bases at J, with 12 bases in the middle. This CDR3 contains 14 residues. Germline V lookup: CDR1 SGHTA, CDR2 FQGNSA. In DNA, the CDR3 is TGTGCCAGCAGCTTAGGTAGTCCCGGCAACGAGCAGTACTTC. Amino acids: CASSLGSPGNEQYF.

The CDR3 DNA follows: TGTGCCAGCAGTGAACTCCCGGGGAACTATGGCTACACCTTC. Translated, it gives CASSELPGNYGYTF. The chain links TRBV2 to TRBJ1-2; no firm D call. This CDR3 is built from 14 residues. V lost 2 bases to trimming and J lost 2 bases, with 9 bases between them. Germline loops: CDR1 SNHLY, CDR2 FYNNEI.

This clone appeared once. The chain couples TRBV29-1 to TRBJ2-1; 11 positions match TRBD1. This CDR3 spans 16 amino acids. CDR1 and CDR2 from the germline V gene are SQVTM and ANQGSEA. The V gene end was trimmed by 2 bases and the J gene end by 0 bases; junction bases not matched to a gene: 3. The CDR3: CSVELGTGGSYNEQFF. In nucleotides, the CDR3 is TGCAGCGTTGAACTTGGGACAGGGGGCTCCTACAATGAGCAGTTCTTC.

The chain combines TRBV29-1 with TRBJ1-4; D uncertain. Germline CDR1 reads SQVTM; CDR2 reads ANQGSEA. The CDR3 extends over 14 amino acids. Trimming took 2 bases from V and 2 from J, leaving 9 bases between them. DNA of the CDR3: TGCAGCGTTGAACTGGCGGGCACTAATGAAAAACTGTTTTTT. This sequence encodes CSVELAGTNEKLFF.

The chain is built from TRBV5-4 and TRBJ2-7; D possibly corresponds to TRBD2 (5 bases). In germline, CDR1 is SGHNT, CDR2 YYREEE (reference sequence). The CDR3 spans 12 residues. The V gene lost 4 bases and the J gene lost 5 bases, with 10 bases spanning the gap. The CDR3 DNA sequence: TGTGCCAGCAGCCGAGCGGACGACGAGCAGTACTTC. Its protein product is CASSRADDEQYF.

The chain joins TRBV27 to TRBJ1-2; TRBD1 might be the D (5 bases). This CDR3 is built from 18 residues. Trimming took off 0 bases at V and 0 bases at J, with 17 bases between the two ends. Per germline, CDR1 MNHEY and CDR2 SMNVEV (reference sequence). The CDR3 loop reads CASSLSGPPGGTNYGYTF. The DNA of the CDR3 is TGTGCCAGCAGTTTATCAGGCCCACCGGGGGGGACTAACTATGGCTACACCTTC.

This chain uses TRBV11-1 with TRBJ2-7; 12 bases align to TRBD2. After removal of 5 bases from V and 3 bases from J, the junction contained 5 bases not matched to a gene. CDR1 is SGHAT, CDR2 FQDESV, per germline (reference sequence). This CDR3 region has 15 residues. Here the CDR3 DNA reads TGTGCCAGCAGCCTCGGACTAGCGGGGAGCTACGAGCAGTACTTC. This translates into CASSLGLAGSYEQYF. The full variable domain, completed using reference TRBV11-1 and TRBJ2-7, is EAEVAQSPRYKITEKSQAVAFWCDPISGHATLYWYRQILGQGPELLVQFQDESVVDDSQLPKDRFSAERLKGVDSTLKIQPAELGDSAMYLCASSLGLAGSYEQYFGPGTRLTVT.

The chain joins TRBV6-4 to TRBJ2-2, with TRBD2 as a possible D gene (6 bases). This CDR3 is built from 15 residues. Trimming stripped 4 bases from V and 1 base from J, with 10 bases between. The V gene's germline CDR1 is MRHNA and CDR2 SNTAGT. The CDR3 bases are TGTGCCAGCAGTGTTGCTAGCGAGAACACCGGGGAGCTGTTTTTT. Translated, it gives CASSVASENTGELFF.

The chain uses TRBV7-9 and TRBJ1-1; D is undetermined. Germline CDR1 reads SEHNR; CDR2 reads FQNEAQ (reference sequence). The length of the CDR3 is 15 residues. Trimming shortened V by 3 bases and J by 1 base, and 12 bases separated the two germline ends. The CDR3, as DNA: TGTGCCAGCAGCTTTCCCTTTGGTGAGAACACTGAAGCTTTCTTT. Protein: CASSFPFGENTEAFF.

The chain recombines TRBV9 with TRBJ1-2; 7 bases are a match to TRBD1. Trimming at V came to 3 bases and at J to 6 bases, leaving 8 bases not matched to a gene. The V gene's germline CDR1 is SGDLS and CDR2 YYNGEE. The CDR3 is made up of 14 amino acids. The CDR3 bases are TGTGCCAGCAGCGCTTATCAGGGGGAGGATGGCTACACCTTC. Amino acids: CASSAYQGEDGYTF.

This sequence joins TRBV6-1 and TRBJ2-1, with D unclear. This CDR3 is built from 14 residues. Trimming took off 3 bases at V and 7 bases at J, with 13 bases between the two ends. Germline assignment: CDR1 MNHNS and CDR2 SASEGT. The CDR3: CASSDMGMGNEQFF. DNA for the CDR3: TGTGCCAGCAGTGACATGGGAATGGGAAATGAGCAGTTCTTC.

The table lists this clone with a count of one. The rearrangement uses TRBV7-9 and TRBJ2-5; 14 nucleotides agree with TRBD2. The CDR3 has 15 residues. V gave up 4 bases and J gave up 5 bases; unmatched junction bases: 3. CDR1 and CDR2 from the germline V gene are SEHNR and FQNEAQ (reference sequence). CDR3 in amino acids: CASSWGLAGVETQYF. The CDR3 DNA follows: TGTGCCAGCAGCTGGGGACTAGCGGGAGTCGAGACCCAGTACTTC.

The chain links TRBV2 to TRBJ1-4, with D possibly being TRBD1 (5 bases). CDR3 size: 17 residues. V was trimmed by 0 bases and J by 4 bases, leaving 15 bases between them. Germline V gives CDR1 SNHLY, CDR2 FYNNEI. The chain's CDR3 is CASSEAPFLDSNEKLFF. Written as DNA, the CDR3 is TGTGCCAGCAGTGAAGCGCCGTTTCTCGACAGTAATGAAAAACTGTTTTTT.

Here the CDR3 reads CASSYSTGGVDTQYF. In DNA form, the CDR3 reads TGTGCCAGCAGTTACTCGACAGGGGGCGTGGATACGCAGTATTTT. The chain combines TRBV6-5 with TRBJ2-3, with 10 bases identical to TRBD1. CDR1 is MNHEY, CDR2 SVGAGI, per germline. This CDR3 comprises 15 residues. The trim removed 0 bases at V and 6 bases at J, leaving 3 bases unmatched.

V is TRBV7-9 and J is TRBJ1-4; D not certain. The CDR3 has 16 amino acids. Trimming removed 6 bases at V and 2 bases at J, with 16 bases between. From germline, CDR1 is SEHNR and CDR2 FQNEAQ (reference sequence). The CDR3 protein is CASSYAGIGTNEKLFF. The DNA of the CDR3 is TGTGCCAGCAGTTACGCGGGGATTGGGACTAATGAAAAACTGTTTTTT.

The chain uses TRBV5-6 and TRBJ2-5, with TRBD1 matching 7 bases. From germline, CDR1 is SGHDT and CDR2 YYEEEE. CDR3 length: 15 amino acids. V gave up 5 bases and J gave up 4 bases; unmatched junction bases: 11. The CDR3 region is CASRTQGGALETQYF. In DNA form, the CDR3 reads TGTGCCAGCAGAACTCAAGGGGGCGCCTTAGAGACCCAGTACTTC. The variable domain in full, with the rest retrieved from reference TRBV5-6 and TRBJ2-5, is DAGVTQSPTHLIKTRGQQVTLRCSPKSGHDTVSWYQQALGQGPQFIFQYYEEEERQRGNFPDRFSGHQFPNYSSELNVNALLLGDSALYLCASRTQGGALETQYFGPGTRLLVL.

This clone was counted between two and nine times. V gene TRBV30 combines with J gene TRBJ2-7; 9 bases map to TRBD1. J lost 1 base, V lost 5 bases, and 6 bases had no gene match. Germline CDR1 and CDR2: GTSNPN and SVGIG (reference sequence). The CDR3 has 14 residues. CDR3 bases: TGTGCCTGGGGGACCGGGACAGGGTCCTACGAGCAGTACTTC. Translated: CAWGTGTGSYEQYF.

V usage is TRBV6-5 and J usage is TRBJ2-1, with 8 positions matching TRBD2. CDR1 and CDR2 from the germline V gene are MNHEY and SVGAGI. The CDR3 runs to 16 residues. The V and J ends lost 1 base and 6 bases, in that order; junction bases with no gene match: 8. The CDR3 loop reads CASSYFLSGSVNEQFF. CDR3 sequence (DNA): TGTGCCAGCAGTTACTTCTTGAGCGGGAGCGTCAATGAGCAGTTCTTC.